The next 28 T cell receptor beta chains were all read from a single sample in a study of T cells in Graves' hyperthyroidism and ophthalmopathy. Amplification yielded TCR beta CDR3 regions, with RNA transcripts as the source. TCR CDR3 regions were first amplified by RT-PCR with HTBI primers. TCRdb recomputed calls from the multiplex PCR reads with MiXCR, one row per CDR3 protein. The table records some 210,000 distinct CDR3 sequences, approximately 17% of them present only once. The sequenced material came from blood. The receptors here all came from a man aged 50-60 years with Graves' hyperthyroidism.

This clonotype was picked up one time. The rearrangement links TRBV29-1 to TRBJ2-7; 11 positions agree with TRBD2. Germline values: CDR1 SQVTM, CDR2 ANQGSEA. V gave up 6 bases and J gave up 3 bases; unmatched junction bases: 16. The CDR3 is 17 residues long. The CDR3 DNA is TGCAGCGTACTAGCGGGAGCGGACGAGCGTCTGCTCTACGAGCAGTACTTC. It codes for CSVLAGADERLLYEQYF.

The chain uses TRBV14 and TRBJ2-3; D perhaps matches TRBD1 (5 bases). The germline CDR1 and CDR2 sequences are SGHDN and FVKESK. The CDR3 is made up of 17 amino acids. V lost 0 bases and J lost 0, with 13 bases in between. As DNA, the CDR3 is TGTGCCAGCAGCCAAGACTCGTGGCAGGGTAGCACAGATACGCAGTATTTT. Protein: CASSQDSWQGSTDTQYF. The full variable domain, with the rest looked up from reference TRBV14 and TRBJ2-3, is EAGVTQFPSHSVIEKGQTVTLRCDPISGHDNLYWYRRVMGKEIKFLLHFVKESKQDESGMPNNRFLAERTGGTYSTLKVQPAELEDSGVYFCASSQDSWQGSTDTQYFGPGTRLTVL.

This clonotype was observed many times. CDR3 coding DNA: TGCAGCGTCGGGACGGACTCCTACGAGCAGTACTTC. Its protein is CSVGTDSYEQYF. The rearrangement links TRBV29-1 to TRBJ2-7, with D perhaps given as TRBD1 or TRBD2 (5 bases each). In germline, CDR1 is SQVTM, CDR2 ANQGSEA. The CDR3 sequence is 12 residues long. Between the trimmed V and J ends, which lost 6 bases and 0 bases, there was a span of 9 bases.

The table lists this clonotype with many counts. The J gene is TRBJ1-6, the V gene TRBV27; possible D gene TRBD1, 6 bases. CDR3 length: 15 residues. V gave up 6 bases and J gave up 5 bases, with 14 bases separating them. CDR1 is MNHEY and CDR2 is SMNVEV in the germline V gene (reference sequence). The CDR3 is CASSALTGNNSPLHF. In nucleotides, the CDR3 is TGTGCCAGCAGCGCCCTAACAGGGAATAATTCACCCCTCCACTTT.

In this sample, this clonotype turned up many times. The J gene is TRBJ2-5, the V gene TRBV5-6; D is possibly TRBD2 (5 bases). Per germline, CDR1 SGHDT and CDR2 YYEEEE. V was clipped by 1 base and J by 4 bases, with 8 bases between them. The CDR3 has 13 residues. The CDR3 region is CASSLWELETQYF. The CDR3 region has the DNA TGTGCCAGCAGCTTGTGGGAGCTAGAGACCCAGTACTTC.

This clonotype occurred many times. This rearrangement joins TRBV6-2 or TRBV6-3 to TRBJ2-7, with unresolved D. Germline V gene data show CDR1 as MNHEY and CDR2 as SVGEGT. With 2 bases removed from V and 6 bases from J, the gap between germline ends came to 11 bases. The CDR3 loop spans 13 amino acids. The CDR3 loop is CASSYDQLTEQYF. The CDR3 DNA follows: TGTGCCAGCAGTTACGACCAGCTAACCGAGCAGTACTTC.

This clonotype was counted many times. In nucleotides, the CDR3 is TGTGCCAGCAGTTTAGTGGGAGGCAATCAGCCCCAGCATTTT. Its protein is CASSLVGGNQPQHF. The rearrangement joins TRBV27 to TRBJ1-5; no definite D call. The CDR3 covers 14 residues. Trimming stripped 2 bases from V and 2 bases from J, with 7 bases between. Germline lookup yields CDR1 MNHEY and CDR2 SMNVEV (reference sequence).

In this sample, this clonotype turned up many times. Written as DNA, the CDR3 is TGTGCCAGCAGTTTAGGGGGAGGCAATCAGCCCCAGCATTTT. Translating it yields CASSLGGGNQPQHF. The chain recombines TRBV28 with TRBJ1-5; possibly TRBD1 for D (5 bases). The CDR3 consists of 14 residues. The germline CDR1 and CDR2 sequences are MDHEN and SYDVKM. Trimming removed 2 bases from V and 2 bases from J, with 7 bases in between.

The chain employs TRBV14 and TRBJ2-7; D is undetermined. With 3 bases removed from V and 7 bases from J, the gap between germline ends came to 19 bases. CDR3 length: 15 amino acids. The germline V gene has CDR1 SGHDN and CDR2 FVKESK. The CDR3 spells CASSQDNRPMGEQYF. DNA for the CDR3: TGTGCCAGCAGCCAGGATAATCGACCGATGGGGGAGCAGTACTTC.

This clonotype was observed a handful of times. Relative to the germline gene, one junction end is altered; a read error may explain this. V is TRBV7-7 and J is TRBJ2-3; D is undetermined. Germline assignment: CDR1 SSHAT and CDR2 FNYEAQ (reference sequence). The CDR3 has 13 amino acids. The CDR3 DNA is TGTGCTAGCAGCCCCGTTGGGCAAAATACGCAGTATTTT. The encoded protein is CASSPVGQNTQYF.

The table lists this clonotype with many counts. The rearrangement uses TRBV18 and TRBJ2-3, with D possibly called TRBD1 or TRBD2 (5 bases each). Trimming shortened V by 2 bases and J by 6 bases, and 18 bases separated the two germline ends. CDR1 is KGHSH and CDR2 is LQKENI in the germline V gene. The CDR3 spans 16 residues. CDR3 in amino acids: CASSPSRAAGVDTQYF. The DNA for the CDR3 is TGTGCCAGCTCACCAAGCAGGGCCGCCGGGGTGGATACGCAGTATTTT.

J is TRBJ2-5 and V is TRBV12-3 or TRBV12-4; 8 bases are shared with TRBD1. This CDR3 comprises 14 residues. V lost 5 bases, J lost 4 bases, and 6 bases stayed unmatched. The CDR3 DNA reads TGTGCCAGCAGTCCGGGACAGGCCGGAGAGACCCAGTACTTC. The encoded protein is CASSPGQAGETQYF.

In its sample, this clonotype was seen a few times. The chain carries TRBV3-1 and TRBJ2-7; 9 positions match TRBD2. Germline V gene sequence: CDR1 LGHDT, CDR2 YNNKEL (reference sequence). This CDR3 is built from 14 residues. After removal of 3 bases from V and 6 bases from J, the junction contained 6 bases not matched to a gene. The CDR3 DNA reads as TGTGCCAGCAGCCAGGGCTTGACTAGCGGCGAGCAGTACTTC. It encodes CASSQGLTSGEQYF.

The rearrangement uses TRBV7-8 and TRBJ2-3; 9 nucleotides line up with TRBD2. After removal of 6 bases from V and 4 bases from J, the junction contained 14 bases not matched to a gene. The CDR3 covers 17 residues. Germline V gene sequence: CDR1 SGHVS, CDR2 FQNEAQ. CDR3 sequence: CASRPNRVAGVADTQYF. The CDR3 nucleotides are TGTGCCAGCAGGCCGAACAGGGTAGCGGGAGTTGCAGATACGCAGTATTTT.

In this sample, this clonotype turned up many times. J is TRBJ2-7 and V is TRBV28; 11 bases map to TRBD1. The CDR3 contains 14 residues. Germline V lookup: CDR1 MDHEN, CDR2 SYDVKM. V shed 5 bases, J shed 3 bases, and the junction held 3 bases outside the gene matches. CDR3 sequence reads: CASSTGTGGYEQYF. The CDR3 DNA sequence: TGTGCCAGCAGTACCGGGACAGGGGGCTACGAGCAGTACTTC.

Regarding this clonotype: A much larger clonotype is one base distant, so this may be a read error. The gene calls are TRBV3-1 and TRBJ2-3; tentative D call: TRBD1 (6 bases). CDR1 is LGHDT and CDR2 is YNNKEL in the germline V gene (reference sequence). The CDR3 runs to 13 residues. V lost 5 bases and J 4 bases, leaving 10 bases between the germline ends. The CDR3 region has the DNA TGTGCCAGCAGCTCCAAGGGGGCAGATACGCAGTATTTT. This encodes CASSSKGADTQYF.

There are many counts of this clonotype. The chain joins TRBV6-1 to TRBJ2-7; D perhaps matches TRBD1 (5 bases). V dropped 2 bases and J dropped 4 bases, with 6 bases sitting between them. Germline-derived CDR1 and CDR2 are MNHNS and SASEGT. This CDR3 comprises 12 residues. The CDR3 coding sequence is TGTGCCAGCAGTGAAAGGGGTTACGAGCAGTACTTC. Residues: CASSERGYEQYF.

This clonotype showed up just a few times. The CDR3 sequence: CSASSRPFDYEQYF. The CDR3 DNA sequence: TGCAGTGCTAGTTCTCGGCCCTTTGACTACGAGCAGTACTTC. V gene TRBV20-1 combines with J gene TRBJ2-7; D unresolved. Germline V gives CDR1 DFQATT, CDR2 SNEGSKA (reference sequence). The V gene lost 3 bases and the J gene lost 3 bases, with 15 bases spanning the gap. This CDR3 has 14 amino acids.

This clonotype showed up many times. The chain recombines TRBV28 with TRBJ2-7; a possible D gene is TRBD1 (5 bases). The V end was cut by 5 bases, the J end by 0 bases, with 17 bases between. Germline V gene data show CDR1 as MDHEN and CDR2 as SYDVKM. CDR3 length equals 16 residues. CDR3: CASSQDMRWSSYEQYF. CDR3 bases: TGTGCCAGCAGTCAGGACATGAGATGGAGCTCCTACGAGCAGTACTTC.

This clonotype was detected ten times or more. The chain has TRBV11-2 and TRBJ2-1, with D possibly TRBD2 on 6 matching bases. Germline loops: CDR1 SGHAT, CDR2 FQNNGV. The length of the CDR3 is 18 residues. Between the trimmed V and J ends, which lost 5 bases and 7 bases, there was a span of 27 bases. CDR3 nucleotide sequence: TGTGCCAGCAGCCCCGTAAGGTCCGGGACTCCGAAGAGGAATGAGCAGTTCTTC. It codes for CASSPVRSGTPKRNEQFF.

The chain links TRBV10-2 to TRBJ2-1; tentatively, D is TRBD1 (6 bases). Per germline, CDR1 WSHSY and CDR2 SAAADI. CDR3 size: 15 residues. Trimming removed 3 bases from V and 4 bases from J, with 13 bases in between. The CDR3 loop reads CASSEFRQDYNEQFF. The CDR3 region has the DNA TGCGCCAGCAGTGAATTTCGACAGGATTACAATGAGCAGTTCTTC.

This clonotype was seen a handful of times. Here the CDR3 DNA reads TGTGCCAGCAGTTACTTCCGGGAGGGTGGCTACACCTTC. This codes for CASSYFREGGYTF. The chain joins TRBV6-5 to TRBJ1-2; D unclear. The germline V and J ends were trimmed by 1 base and 7 bases, with 10 bases remaining between them. CDR1 MNHEY and CDR2 SVGAGI come from the germline V gene. This CDR3 has 13 residues.

This clonotype has a count of ten or more. The chain carries TRBV28 and TRBJ1-3; D ambiguous. This CDR3 contains 13 residues. Looked up from germline, CDR1 is MDHEN and CDR2 is SYDVKM. V lost 6 bases, J lost 8 bases, and 14 bases lay in between. The CDR3 region has the DNA TGTGCCAGCAGAACATGGCCTGGGGACACCATATATTTT. Its translation is CASRTWPGDTIYF.

This clonotype has at least ten counts. The V and J genes are TRBV9 and TRBJ2-7, with D tentatively TRBD1 or TRBD2 (6 bases each). The CDR3 runs to 16 residues. Germline CDR1 reads SGDLS; CDR2 reads YYNGEE. V was cut by 4 bases and J by 1 base, with 18 bases left in between. The CDR3 DNA sequence: TGTGCCAGCAGCCCAGGGGTGGGACTTCAATCCTACGAGCAGTACTTC. Its translation is CASSPGVGLQSYEQYF.

The chain uses TRBV11-2 and TRBJ2-1; 8 nucleotides line up with TRBD1. J gave up 10 bases and V 4 bases, and 15 bases lay outside the gene matches. The CDR3 is made up of 16 amino acids. The germline V gene has CDR1 SGHAT and CDR2 FQNNGV. Here the CDR3 reads CASSSGGPDDGGEQFF. CDR3 DNA sequence: TGTGCCAGCAGCTCAGGGGGCCCGGATGATGGCGGCGAGCAGTTCTTC.

This clonotype appeared many times. V is TRBV6-1 and J is TRBJ2-1; 7 bases map to TRBD1. V lost 10 bases to trimming and J lost 3 bases; unmatched junction nucleotides: 18. Germline CDR1 reads MNHNS; CDR2 reads SASEGT. The CDR3 is 17 amino acids. The CDR3 DNA reads as TGTGCCACACAGGGGACCAATAGAAAAGACTTCTACAATGAGCAGTTCTTC. It translates to CATQGTNRKDFYNEQFF.

V is TRBV20-1 and J is TRBJ2-7, with D perhaps matching TRBD2 (6 bases). The CDR3 sequence is 13 residues long. V was shortened by 3 bases and J by 2 bases, with 11 bases between the two germline ends. CDR1 and CDR2 (germline): DFQATT, SNEGSKA (reference sequence). This CDR3 is CSASGRAAYEQYF. CDR3 DNA: TGCAGTGCTAGCGGGAGAGCGGCCTACGAGCAGTACTTC.

This clonotype was seen more than once but under ten times. The chain uses TRBV28 and TRBJ1-1; the D gene is possibly TRBD1 (5 bases). Germline assignment: CDR1 MDHEN and CDR2 SYDVKM. The CDR3 is 16 amino acids. V was clipped by 3 bases and J by 3 bases, with 17 bases between them. In DNA, the CDR3 is TGTGCCAGCAGTTTTTTAAGGGGAGATAAGGACACTGAAGCTTTCTTT. Protein sequence: CASSFLRGDKDTEAFF.